This TCR beta chain was identified in a study of blood T cell repertoires in COVID-19. Clinical history reported by participants formed the basis on which cohorts were assigned. Resolution of symptoms, clearance, or two negative PCRs was present in recovered Cohort 3 donors. This CDR3 spans 16 amino acids. The germline V and J ends were trimmed by 1 base and 0 bases, with 10 bases remaining between them. Germline CDR1 is SGHVS and CDR2 is FNYEAQ. Assay: immunoSEQ multiplex PCR; the TCRdb copy retains only in-frame clones and omits some. Here the sample spans approximately 500,000 clones, over 75% being singletons.

The V and J genes are TRBV7-6 and TRBJ1-5, with TRBD1 as a possible D gene (6 bases). This sequence originates from a middle-aged woman who had recovered from COVID-19. The material sequenced was PBMCs or T cells enriched from blood (not recorded which). The CDR3, as DNA: TGTGCCAGCAGCTTAGAAGGACAGTTTAGCAATCAGCCCCAGCATTTT. Its protein is CASSLEGQFSNQPQHF.